One and the same sample provided the 28 T cell receptor beta chains below, sequenced in a study of CD8+ T cells in alopecia areata. The sequencing template was cDNA reverse transcribed from extracted RNA. TCRdb keeps only in-frame clones here, not all; method: immunoSEQ multiplex PCR. The data hold roughly 70,000 clones, with 29% observed a single time. Treatment denoted: oral pan-JAK inhibitor, 5-10 mg twice daily. This material consisted of CD8+ T cells sorted from blood, taken at week 4, from a patient treated with tofacitinib. The receptors originated from a human donor with alopecia areata.

This sequence joins TRBV25-1 and TRBJ1-4; 9 positions match TRBD1. Germline lookup yields CDR1 MGHDK and CDR2 SYGVNS. The length of the CDR3 is 14 residues. Unmatched junction bases numbered 7, after V lost 8 bases and J lost 6 bases. CDR3 region: CASGETGGDEKLFF. In DNA form, the CDR3 reads TGTGCCAGCGGAGAGACAGGGGGTGATGAAAAACTGTTTTTT.

The chain joins TRBV7-9 to TRBJ2-1; 14 bases are a match to TRBD2. This CDR3 region has 16 residues. The V segment lost 5 bases and the J segment 10 bases; nucleotides outside the gene matches: 10. The germline gives CDR1 SEHNR, CDR2 FQNEAQ (reference sequence). The CDR3 DNA reads TGTGCCAGCAGCCAAGTAGGGGGACTAGCGGGAGTGGAGCAGTTCTTC. This gives the protein CASSQVGGLAGVEQFF.

This chain links TRBV9 with TRBJ2-5, with 8 bases matching TRBD2. The CDR3 extends over 16 amino acids. Per the germline V gene, CDR1 is SGDLS and CDR2 is YYNGEE. V was pared by 0 bases and J by 1 base, with 5 bases of the junction left unmatched. The CDR3 region is CASSVADGGGQETQYF. In DNA form, the CDR3 reads TGTGCCAGCAGCGTAGCTGACGGGGGGGGCCAAGAGACCCAGTACTTC.

The chain joins TRBV19 to TRBJ1-1; no definite D call. CDR1 and CDR2 from the germline V gene are LNHDA and SQIVND (reference sequence). The CDR3 is made up of 13 amino acids. V lost 3 bases and J 5 bases, leaving 10 bases between the germline ends. The chain's CDR3 is CASSIYLGTEAFF. For the CDR3, the DNA is TGTGCCAGTAGTATTTACCTAGGGACTGAAGCTTTCTTT.

This clone has a handful of counts. This chain connects TRBV9 to TRBJ2-7; the D is unclear. Germline V gene lookup returns CDR1 SGDLS and CDR2 YYNGEE. The CDR3 extends over 13 amino acids. Deletions cut 0 bases from V and 0 bases from J, with 4 bases between. The CDR3 is CASSVGVSYEQYF. CDR3 DNA: TGTGCCAGCAGCGTAGGCGTCTCCTACGAGCAGTACTTC.

This clone was observed many times. V is TRBV7-2 and J is TRBJ2-5; no clear D gene. Germline V gene data show CDR1 as SGHTA and CDR2 as FQGNSA. Trimming took 3 bases from V and 6 from J, leaving 5 bases between them. The CDR3 is 11 residues long. Here the CDR3 DNA reads TGTGCCAGCAGCTTTAAAAAGACCCAGTACTTC. Protein sequence: CASSFKKTQYF.

This rearrangement joins TRBV9 to TRBJ2-3, with unresolved D. The CDR3 extends over 15 amino acids. V dropped 1 base and J dropped 2 bases, with 11 bases sitting between them. In germline, CDR1 is SGDLS, CDR2 YYNGEE. The DNA for the CDR3 is TGTGCCAGCAGCGTATGGAACAAGGCCACAGATACGCAGTATTTT. It specifies CASSVWNKATDTQYF. Supplemented by reference TRBV9 and TRBJ2-3, the full variable domain reads DSGVTQTPKHLITATGQRVTLRCSPRSGDLSVYWYQQSLDQGLQFLIQYYNGEERAKGNILERFSAQQFPDLHSELNLSSLELGDSALYFCASSVWNKATDTQYFGPGTRLTVL.

V and J are TRBV7-2 and TRBJ2-7; D tentatively reads TRBD1 or TRBD2 (5 bases each). This CDR3 is built from 15 residues. From germline, CDR1 is SGHTA and CDR2 FQGNSA. The V and J ends lost 4 bases and 2 bases respectively, with 15 bases between them. The CDR3 bases are TGTGCCAGCAGCTCGGCCGGGACGACGGCCTACGAGCAGTACTTC. Encoded protein: CASSSAGTTAYEQYF.

V and J are TRBV27 and TRBJ2-3, with 7 positions matching TRBD2. The CDR3 is 15 amino acids. Per the germline V gene, CDR1 is MNHEY and CDR2 is SMNVEV (reference sequence). Trimming cost V 4 bases and J 0 bases; bases outside gene matches: 4. The CDR3 loop is CASSSSGGSTDTQYF. In DNA form, the CDR3 reads TGTGCCAGCAGTTCTAGCGGAGGGAGCACAGATACGCAGTATTTT.

V gene TRBV2 combines with J gene TRBJ2-3; D uncertain. The CDR3 contains 15 residues. Per germline, CDR1 SNHLY and CDR2 FYNNEI. V shed 6 bases and J shed 2 bases, with 15 bases lying between them. CDR3 nucleotides: TGTGCCAGCAGCTTAGAAGGGCGGATCACAGATACGCAGTATTTT. Protein sequence: CASSLEGRITDTQYF.

The chain joins TRBV7-9 to TRBJ2-7; 7 positions match TRBD1. Germline loops: CDR1 SEHNR, CDR2 FQNEAQ (reference sequence). The CDR3 consists of 13 residues. V lost 6 bases to trimming and J lost 0 bases; unmatched junction nucleotides: 2. This chain's CDR3 is CASRTGHSYEQYF. Written as DNA, the CDR3 is TGTGCCAGCAGGACAGGGCACTCCTACGAGCAGTACTTC.

The chain has TRBV20-1 and TRBJ2-1; D remains ambiguous. The germline CDR1 and CDR2 sequences are DFQATT and SNEGSKA (reference sequence). This CDR3 has 11 residues. The V gene lost 1 base and the J gene lost 9 bases, with 7 bases spanning the gap. CDR3 nucleotide sequence: TGCAGTGCTAGAGTCGGACGTGAGCAGTTCTTC. Protein product: CSARVGREQFF.

This clone appeared a few times. This CDR3 is also generated by other DNA sequences in the sample. The chain employs TRBV5-1 and TRBJ2-1, with D possibly being TRBD1 (5 bases). This CDR3 is built from 13 residues. Per the germline V gene, CDR1 is SGHRS and CDR2 is YFSETQ. Deletions cut 0 bases from V and 5 bases from J, with 6 bases between. CDR3 sequence reads: CASSLEGDNEQFF. Written as DNA, the CDR3 is TGCGCCAGCAGCTTGGAAGGGGACAATGAGCAGTTCTTC.

Relative to its sample, this clone is medium-sized. The V and J genes are TRBV5-5 and TRBJ2-7; TRBD1 aligns across 8 bases. The CDR3 runs to 15 residues. Germline CDR1 and CDR2: SGHKS and YYEKEE (reference sequence). V gave up 3 bases and J gave up 3 bases; unmatched junction bases: 8. The CDR3 DNA is TGTGCCAGCAGCTCCGGGCCGGGACAGGTCTACGAGCAGTACTTC. Protein sequence: CASSSGPGQVYEQYF. The full variable domain, its missing parts supplied by reference TRBV5-5 and TRBJ2-7, is DAGVTQSPTHLIKTRGQQVTLRCSPISGHKSVSWYQQVLGQGPQFIFQYYEKEERGRGNFPDRFSARQFPNYSSELNVNALLLGDSALYLCASSSGPGQVYEQYFGPGTRLTVT.

The chain couples TRBV2 to TRBJ2-3; no firm D call. The CDR3 has 14 residues. V was clipped by 2 bases and J by 2 bases, with 8 bases between them. Germline V gene lookup returns CDR1 SNHLY and CDR2 FYNNEI. The CDR3, as DNA: TGTGCCAGCAGTGAAACATCTAACACAGATACGCAGTATTTT. Its protein product is CASSETSNTDTQYF. The full variable domain, with the rest looked up from reference TRBV2 and TRBJ2-3, is EPEVTQTPSHQVTQMGQEVILRCVPISNHLYFYWYRQILGQKVEFLVSFYNNEISEKSEIFDDQFSVERPDGSNFTLKIRSTKLEDSAMYFCASSETSNTDTQYFGPGTRLTVL.

The chain links TRBV30 to TRBJ2-7; possible D gene TRBD2, 6 bases. V lost 2 bases to trimming and J lost 2 bases, with 13 bases between them. The germline gives CDR1 GTSNPN, CDR2 SVGIG (reference sequence). The CDR3 sequence is 14 residues long. The CDR3 region is CAWSSGGVAYEQYF. The CDR3 DNA is TGTGCCTGGAGTTCTGGAGGGGTGGCCTACGAGCAGTACTTC.

The chain carries TRBV29-1 and TRBJ1-5; 8 bases line up with TRBD1. Germline V lookup: CDR1 SQVTM, CDR2 ANQGSEA. The length of the CDR3 is 17 residues. V trimming: 7 bases; J trimming: 7 bases; junction bases outside the gene matches: 21. CDR3 in amino acids: CSAPTLKPTGADQPQHF. CDR3 nucleotide sequence: TGCAGCGCCCCAACACTTAAGCCGACAGGGGCGGACCAGCCCCAGCATTTT.

This clone showed up just a few times. The chain links TRBV5-1 to TRBJ1-2, with a weak D call TRBD1 (5 bases). The CDR3 extends over 15 amino acids. V was cut by 3 bases and J by 3 bases, with 15 bases left in between. The V gene's germline CDR1 is SGHRS and CDR2 YFSETQ. In nucleotides, the CDR3 is TGCGCCAGCAGCTCGGGGGGAGAAGGTCACTATGGCTACACCTTC. It translates to CASSSGGEGHYGYTF.

A few counts support this clone. The chain couples TRBV29-1 to TRBJ2-3, with no clear D. Germline values: CDR1 SQVTM, CDR2 ANQGSEA. The ends were cut back, 3 bases at V and 4 bases at J, with 14 bases in the middle. CDR3 length equals 14 residues. In nucleotides, the CDR3 is TGCAGCGTTGACGCTCGAACCCAATCAGATACGCAGTATTTT. Translated, it gives CSVDARTQSDTQYF.

This clone was counted a few times. The CDR3 sequence: CASSELATEETQYF. CDR3 nucleotide sequence: TGTGCCAGCAGCGAACTAGCGACCGAAGAGACCCAGTACTTC. This rearrangement joins TRBV14 to TRBJ2-5; 7 bases agree with TRBD2. The CDR3 contains 14 residues. The trim removed 5 bases at V and 3 bases at J, leaving 6 bases unmatched. Germline V gene sequence: CDR1 SGHDN, CDR2 FVKESK.

The V call is TRBV5-6, the J call TRBJ1-2; no reliable D call. Trimming removed 6 bases at V and 7 bases at J, with 13 bases between. This CDR3 contains 12 residues. CDR1 and CDR2 from the germline V gene are SGHDT and YYEEEE. CDR3 DNA sequence: TGTGCCAGCAAAGACGGGCGGGCTGGCTACACCTTC. This sequence encodes CASKDGRAGYTF. The variable domain in full, completed from reference TRBV5-6 and TRBJ1-2, reads DAGVTQSPTHLIKTRGQQVTLRCSPKSGHDTVSWYQQALGQGPQFIFQYYEEEERQRGNFPDRFSGHQFPNYSSELNVNALLLGDSALYLCASKDGRAGYTFGSGTRLTVV.

The chain recombines TRBV14 with TRBJ2-1; D unresolved. The CDR3 loop spans 14 amino acids. Trimming stripped 4 bases from V and 7 bases from J, with 14 bases between. Germline lookup yields CDR1 SGHDN and CDR2 FVKESK. The CDR3: CASSLRLTPNEQFF. CDR3 DNA sequence: TGTGCCAGCAGCCTACGCCTAACCCCGAATGAGCAGTTCTTC.

This clone was recorded a few times. The gene calls are TRBV5-4 and TRBJ2-5, with D possibly matching TRBD1 (5 bases). V lost 0 bases and J lost 3, with 9 bases in between. Germline lookup yields CDR1 SGHNT and CDR2 YYREEE (reference sequence). CDR3 length equals 14 residues. The DNA for the CDR3 is TGTGCCAGCAGCTTGGTACAGGACGAAGAGACCCAGTACTTC. Protein: CASSLVQDEETQYF.

This clone was seen a handful of times. The CDR3 bases are TGCAGCGTTGAAATGGCGGGGAACTATGGCTACACCTTC. It translates to CSVEMAGNYGYTF. The rearrangement uses TRBV29-1 and TRBJ1-2; the D is unclear. V lost 2 bases, J lost 2 bases, and 9 bases lay in between. The CDR3 extends over 13 amino acids. The germline V gene encodes CDR1 SQVTM and CDR2 ANQGSEA. Using reference TRBV29-1 and TRBJ1-2 for the parts outside the CDR3, the full variable domain is SAVISQKPSRDICQRGTSLTIQCQVDSQVTMMFWYRQQPGQSLTLIATANQGSEATYESGFVIDKFPISRPNLTFSTLTVSNMSPEDSSIYLCSVEMAGNYGYTFGSGTRLTVV.

The chain has TRBV29-1 and TRBJ2-2, with unresolved D. V was pared by 8 bases and J by 1 base, with 11 bases between. Germline V lookup: CDR1 SQVTM, CDR2 ANQGSEA. This CDR3 is built from 13 residues. The CDR3 DNA follows: TGCAGCCTGACTGACGGGAACACCGGGGAGCTGTTTTTT. It yields the protein CSLTDGNTGELFF.

The chain combines TRBV27 with TRBJ2-1; 9 nucleotides agree with TRBD2. The germline V gene has CDR1 MNHEY and CDR2 SMNVEV (reference sequence). The trim removed 4 bases at V and 5 bases at J, leaving 0 bases unmatched. The CDR3 is 13 amino acids. The CDR3: CASSWTSDNEQFF. The CDR3 DNA reads as TGTGCCAGCAGTTGGACTAGCGACAATGAGCAGTTCTTC.

J is TRBJ1-2 and V is TRBV9; tentative D call: TRBD1 (5 bases). Trimming left V 0 bases short and J 3 bases short, with 12 bases between. Germline V gives CDR1 SGDLS, CDR2 YYNGEE. This CDR3 has 15 amino acids. The chain's CDR3 is CASSVAWDGDYGYTF. DNA for the CDR3: TGTGCCAGCAGCGTAGCATGGGACGGGGACTATGGCTACACCTTC.

This chain joins TRBV7-9 and TRBJ1-1, with a weak D call TRBD1 (5 bases). The ends were cut back, 1 base at V and 2 bases at J, with 11 bases in the middle. CDR1 is SEHNR, CDR2 FQNEAQ, per germline (reference sequence). The CDR3 length is 15 residues. This CDR3 is CASSLVEGLNTEAFF. CDR3 bases: TGTGCCAGCAGCTTAGTCGAGGGACTAAACACTGAAGCTTTCTTT.